This TCR beta chain was documented in a study of blood T cell repertoires in COVID-19. Study in general: Some COVID-19 samples were acute and others convalescent; all came from the United States, Italy and Spain.

The table came from immunoSEQ multiplex PCR; TCRdb's copy has only in-frame clones and leaves some out. The table lists approximately 470,000 clones, 75% to 90% of them singletons. V was trimmed by 1 base and J by 1 base, leaving 10 bases between them. Germline values: CDR1 SEHNR, CDR2 FQNEAQ (reference sequence). The CDR3 is 15 residues long. This chain links TRBV7-9 with TRBJ1-2, with no clear D. Material for sequencing was PBMCs or T cells enriched from blood (not recorded which). This receptor was obtained from a woman aged 18-29 years who had recovered from COVID-19. CDR3 protein: CASSLGQAYNYGYTF. The CDR3 region has the DNA TGTGCCAGCAGCTTAGGGCAGGCCTATAACTATGGCTACACCTTC.